This T cell receptor (beta chain) was identified during a study of T cells in Graves' hyperthyroidism and ophthalmopathy. Germline values: CDR1 MGHRA, CDR2 YSYEKL. The J segment lost 9 bases and the V segment lost 3 bases, leaving 8 bases of the junction unmatched. CDR3 length: 14 amino acids. This clonotype was detected ten times or more. It was RNA transcripts that yielded the amplified TCR beta CDR3 regions. Researchers ran a first-round RT-PCR on the TCR CDR3 using the HTBI primer set. Using its own MiXCR run on the multiplex PCR reads, TCRdb lists one record per CDR3 protein. The sample yields 400,000 to 550,000 distinct CDR3 sequences, approximately 15% seen once.

Sequences were obtained from blood. J is TRBJ2-1 and V is TRBV4-1; TRBD1 matches at 7 bases. The sequence derives from a woman aged 18-29 years with Graves' hyperthyroidism. CDR3 protein: CASSQDTGVVEQFF. In DNA form, the CDR3 reads TGCGCCAGCAGCCAGGACACAGGGGTGGTTGAGCAGTTCTTC.